This is a list of T cell receptor beta chains from one sample in a study of CD8 T cells in acute hepatitis C reinfection. Here immunoSEQ multiplex PCR was the method, and the copy in TCRdb shows in-frame clones only, minus some. The sample has about 38,000 clones; 80% to 90% are singletons. The sequencing sample was made of naive CD8+ T cells from PBMCs. The receptor set was obtained from a woman aged 18-35 years who spontaneously cleared hepatitis C infection. CDR3s include the opening cysteine and the closing phenylalanine or tryptophan. The order of the fields is clone size, J gene, D gene, V gene, CDR3 DNA, CDR3 protein. D genes are given only for firm matches. Rows give clone size only sometimes, using once, few, many, or a class for an expanded clone.

clone size: -; J gene: TRBJ2-1; D gene: -; V gene: TRBV9; CDR3 DNA: TGTGCCAGCAGCGGACCCCTAGGAAACAATGAGCAGTTCTTC; CDR3 protein: CASSGPLGNNEQFF
clone size: -; J gene: TRBJ2-1; D gene: -; V gene: TRBV6-5; CDR3 DNA: TGTGCCAGCAGTTACTCTTTAATCTCACTATCGCAGTTCTTC; CDR3 protein: CASSYSLISLSQFF
clone size: -; J gene: TRBJ1-5; D gene: -; V gene: TRBV7-9; CDR3 DNA: TGTGCCAGCAGCTTAGACCCTCCTGGGCCGGGGAATCAGCCCCAGCATTTT; CDR3 protein: CASSLDPPGPGNQPQHF
clone size: -; J gene: TRBJ2-7; D gene: TRBD1; V gene: TRBV7-9; CDR3 DNA: TGTGCCAGCAGCTTCACAGGGGAGCCCTACGAGCAGTACTTC; CDR3 protein: CASSFTGEPYEQYF
clone size: -; J gene: TRBJ2-1; D gene: -; V gene: TRBV9; CDR3 DNA: TGTGCCAGCAGCGGATTGTCTGAAAATGAGCAGTTCTTC; CDR3 protein: CASSGLSENEQFF
clone size: once; J gene: TRBJ1-1; D gene: TRBD1; V gene: TRBV27; CDR3 DNA: TGTGCCAGCAGTGTACAGGGGGCTTACACTGAAGCTTTCTTT; CDR3 protein: CASSVQGAYTEAFF
clone size: -; J gene: TRBJ2-7; D gene: -; V gene: TRBV4-1; CDR3 DNA: TGCGCCAGCAGCCAAGTGGGCAGGGGCCCCTACGAGCAGTACTTC; CDR3 protein: CASSQVGRGPYEQYF
clone size: -; J gene: TRBJ2-2; D gene: TRBD2; V gene: TRBV4-1; CDR3 DNA: TGCGCCAGCAGCCAAGCGGCGGGGGGTAGCGGGGGCACCGGGGAGCTGTTTTTT; CDR3 protein: CASSQAAGGSGGTGELFF
clone size: -; J gene: TRBJ2-7; D gene: -; V gene: TRBV27; CDR3 DNA: TGTGCCAGCAGGTATGGAGGTAGCGTCTCCTACGAGCAGTACTTC; CDR3 protein: CASRYGGSVSYEQYF
clone size: -; J gene: TRBJ2-7; D gene: TRBD2; V gene: TRBV27; CDR3 DNA: TGTGCCAGCAGTCTCGGGACTAGCGGGAGCTACGAGCAGTACTTC; CDR3 protein: CASSLGTSGSYEQYF
clone size: -; J gene: TRBJ2-1; D gene: -; V gene: TRBV27; CDR3 DNA: TGTGCCAGCGGAGCAGCCAGCTCCTACAATGAGCAGTTCTTC; CDR3 protein: CASGAASSYNEQFF
clone size: few; J gene: TRBJ2-1; D gene: -; V gene: TRBV7-3; CDR3 DNA: TGTGCCAGCAGCCAGACAGCCTCGATTGACAATGAGCAGTTCTTC; CDR3 protein: CASSQTASIDNEQFF
clone size: -; J gene: TRBJ2-7; D gene: -; V gene: TRBV6-5; CDR3 DNA: TGTGCCAGCAGTTATGGGAAAACCTACGAGCAGTACTTC; CDR3 protein: CASSYGKTYEQYF
clone size: -; J gene: TRBJ2-5; D gene: TRBD2; V gene: TRBV29-1; CDR3 DNA: TGCAGCGTTCGACTAGCGGGACTTCAAGAGACCCAGTACTTC; CDR3 protein: CSVRLAGLQETQYF
clone size: -; J gene: TRBJ2-1; D gene: TRBD2; V gene: TRBV9; CDR3 DNA: TGTGCCAGCACCCGACTAGCGGACTACAATGAGCAGTTCTTC; CDR3 protein: CASTRLADYNEQFF
clone size: -; J gene: TRBJ2-7; D gene: -; V gene: TRBV25-1; CDR3 DNA: TGTGCCAGCAGCATGGGACATTACGAGCAGTACTTC; CDR3 protein: CASSMGHYEQYF
clone size: -; J gene: TRBJ2-1; D gene: TRBD2; V gene: TRBV30; CDR3 DNA: TGTGCCTGGGGATATGGACTAGCGGGAGGGGACAATGAGCAGTTCTTC; CDR3 protein: CAWGYGLAGGDNEQFF
clone size: -; J gene: TRBJ1-2; D gene: -; V gene: TRBV29-1; CDR3 DNA: TGCAGCGTTGAAGACCAGAACCCAAGCGCCCTCCCCTTGAACTATGGCTACACCTTC; CDR3 protein: CSVEDQNPSALPLNYGYTF
clone size: once; J gene: TRBJ2-7; D gene: TRBD1; V gene: TRBV7-6; CDR3 DNA: TGTGCCAGCAGCTTAGATGCAGGGACAGGGTTGTACGAGCAGTACTTC; CDR3 protein: CASSLDAGTGLYEQYF
clone size: -; J gene: TRBJ1-4; D gene: -; V gene: TRBV11-2; CDR3 DNA: TGTGCCAGCAGCTTATTCCCCAAAGGCGAAAAACTGTTTTTT; CDR3 protein: CASSLFPKGEKLFF
clone size: -; J gene: TRBJ2-2; D gene: -; V gene: TRBV25-1; CDR3 DNA: TGTGCCAGCGGACCCTCGAACACCGGGGAGCTGTTTTTT; CDR3 protein: CASGPSNTGELFF
clone size: -; J gene: TRBJ2-7; D gene: TRBD2; V gene: TRBV4-2; CDR3 DNA: TGTGCCAGCAGCCCAGAAATAGCGGGAACCTACGAGCAGTACTTC; CDR3 protein: CASSPEIAGTYEQYF
clone size: -; J gene: TRBJ2-5; D gene: -; V gene: TRBV6-5; CDR3 DNA: TGTGCCAGCAGTTACATGGGGGTTGGGGAGACCCAGTACTTC; CDR3 protein: CASSYMGVGETQYF
clone size: -; J gene: TRBJ2-7; D gene: TRBD2; V gene: TRBV7-2; CDR3 DNA: TGTGCCAGCAGCTCTATGGGACTAGCATACGAGCAGTACTTC; CDR3 protein: CASSSMGLAYEQYF
clone size: -; J gene: TRBJ1-1; D gene: -; V gene: TRBV19; CDR3 DNA: TGTGCCAGTAGGGTAGGGTTCACTGAAGCTTTCTTT; CDR3 protein: CASRVGFTEAFF
clone size: -; J gene: TRBJ2-1; D gene: -; V gene: TRBV20-1; CDR3 DNA: TGCAGTGCTAGACCGAGGGATGAGCAGTTCTTC; CDR3 protein: CSARPRDEQFF
clone size: -; J gene: TRBJ2-1; D gene: TRBD2; V gene: TRBV27; CDR3 DNA: TGTGCCAGCTTTTTCGGGAGGGCGGGATACAATGAGCAGTTCTTC; CDR3 protein: CASFFGRAGYNEQFF
clone size: -; J gene: TRBJ2-7; D gene: -; V gene: TRBV27; CDR3 DNA: TGTGCCAGCAGTTTAGTACCTCTTCAGAGCGAGCAGTACTTC; CDR3 protein: CASSLVPLQSEQYF
clone size: -; J gene: TRBJ2-2; D gene: -; V gene: TRBV7-9; CDR3 DNA: TGTGCCAGCACCCTTCAGGGGGGGCCTTATACCGGGGAGCTGTTTTTT; CDR3 protein: CASTLQGGPYTGELFF
clone size: -; J gene: TRBJ2-1; D gene: TRBD2; V gene: TRBV6-6; CDR3 DNA: TGTGCCAGCAGTCACGGGACTACCAGAAACAATGAGCAGTTCTTC; CDR3 protein: CASSHGTTRNNEQFF
clone size: -; J gene: TRBJ2-6; D gene: -; V gene: TRBV27; CDR3 DNA: TGTGCCAGCAGTAGTTCTGGGGCCAACGTCCTGACTTTC; CDR3 protein: CASSSSGANVLTF
clone size: -; J gene: TRBJ2-7; D gene: TRBD1; V gene: TRBV27; CDR3 DNA: TGTGCCAGCAGACTTATAGGGGGCGGGTTCGGCGAGCAGTACTTC; CDR3 protein: CASRLIGGGFGEQYF
clone size: -; J gene: TRBJ2-1; D gene: -; V gene: TRBV4-1; CDR3 DNA: TGCGCCAGCAGCCAGGATGACAATGAGCAGTTCTTC; CDR3 protein: CASSQDDNEQFF
clone size: -; J gene: TRBJ2-7; D gene: TRBD2; V gene: TRBV7-8; CDR3 DNA: TGTGCCAGCAGCCCCGCTAGCGGGAATTCCTACGAGCAGTACTTC; CDR3 protein: CASSPASGNSYEQYF
clone size: -; J gene: TRBJ1-5; D gene: -; V gene: TRBV7-9; CDR3 DNA: TGTGCCAGCAGCTTAGGCTCGGACAGTAGAAATCAGCCCCAGCATTTT; CDR3 protein: CASSLGSDSRNQPQHF
clone size: once; J gene: TRBJ1-2; D gene: -; V gene: TRBV4-1; CDR3 DNA: TGCGCCAGCAGCCAAGAAGGAAGGGGACCCGGCTACACCTTC; CDR3 protein: CASSQEGRGPGYTF
clone size: -; J gene: TRBJ1-1; D gene: -; V gene: TRBV9; CDR3 DNA: TGTGCCAGCAGCCCCCAGAACACTGAAGCTTTCTTT; CDR3 protein: CASSPQNTEAFF
clone size: few; J gene: TRBJ1-2; D gene: -; V gene: TRBV19; CDR3 DNA: TGTGCCAGTAGTATAGGAGGGAACGGCTACACCTTC; CDR3 protein: CASSIGGNGYTF
clone size: -; J gene: TRBJ1-1; D gene: -; V gene: TRBV9; CDR3 DNA: TGTGCCAGCAGCGTAGACGGAACGTTCACTGAAGCTTTCTTT; CDR3 protein: CASSVDGTFTEAFF
clone size: -; J gene: TRBJ2-5; D gene: -; V gene: TRBV4-1; CDR3 DNA: TGCGCCAGCAGCCATACGGGAGCCCAAGAGACCCAGTACTTC; CDR3 protein: CASSHTGAQETQYF
clone size: few; J gene: TRBJ2-2; D gene: -; V gene: TRBV7-6; CDR3 DNA: TGTGCCAGCAGCTTAATGAGTGACACCGGGGAGCTGTTTTTT; CDR3 protein: CASSLMSDTGELFF
clone size: few; J gene: TRBJ1-1; D gene: -; V gene: TRBV29-1; CDR3 DNA: TGCAGCGTGGCGCCGACATCGAACACTGAAGCTTTCTTT; CDR3 protein: CSVAPTSNTEAFF
clone size: few; J gene: TRBJ2-7; D gene: -; V gene: TRBV10-1; CDR3 DNA: TGCGCCAGCAGTGGGGACGGAGAAACCTACGAGCAGTACTTC; CDR3 protein: CASSGDGETYEQYF
clone size: -; J gene: TRBJ2-3; D gene: -; V gene: TRBV4-1; CDR3 DNA: TGCGCCAGCAGCCACCTAGGCCGGGCGACGGTGACAGATACGCAGTATTTT; CDR3 protein: CASSHLGRATVTDTQYF
clone size: -; J gene: TRBJ2-5; D gene: TRBD2; V gene: TRBV13; CDR3 DNA: TGTGCCAGCAGCTTAGCGGGAGGGCCTGGGACCCAGTACTTC; CDR3 protein: CASSLAGGPGTQYF
clone size: -; J gene: TRBJ2-3; D gene: TRBD2; V gene: TRBV27; CDR3 DNA: TGTGCCAGCAGTTGGATAGCGGGAAGGGGCGCAGATACGCAGTATTTT; CDR3 protein: CASSWIAGRGADTQYF
clone size: -; J gene: TRBJ1-2; D gene: -; V gene: TRBV14; CDR3 DNA: TGTGCCAGCAGCCAAGTACTATCGTGGGGCTACACCTTC; CDR3 protein: CASSQVLSWGYTF
clone size: -; J gene: TRBJ1-1; D gene: -; V gene: TRBV6-5; CDR3 DNA: TGTGCCAGCAGTCTCGCGGGGGAGGCTGAAGCTTTCTTT; CDR3 protein: CASSLAGEAEAFF
clone size: -; J gene: TRBJ2-5; D gene: -; V gene: TRBV27; CDR3 DNA: TGTGCCAGCGGTGGGGGGATCGAGACCCAGTACTTC; CDR3 protein: CASGGGIETQYF
clone size: -; J gene: TRBJ2-1; D gene: TRBD2; V gene: TRBV7-3; CDR3 DNA: TGTGCCAGCAGCTCAACTAGCGGGAGGGATGAGCAGTTCTTC; CDR3 protein: CASSSTSGRDEQFF
clone size: -; J gene: TRBJ2-7; D gene: -; V gene: TRBV10-1; CDR3 DNA: TGCGCCAGCAGTGAGTCCCCGGGGCCTGCCTACGAGCAGTACTTC; CDR3 protein: CASSESPGPAYEQYF
clone size: -; J gene: TRBJ1-2; D gene: -; V gene: TRBV4-1; CDR3 DNA: TGCGCCAGCAGCCAAGATGACGGACTCTCCTATGGCTACACCTTC; CDR3 protein: CASSQDDGLSYGYTF
clone size: -; J gene: TRBJ2-7; D gene: -; V gene: TRBV5-5; CDR3 DNA: TGTGCCAGCAGCTCCTCAGGGCAGTCTTATTTTTACGAGCAGTACTTC; CDR3 protein: CASSSSGQSYFYEQYF
clone size: -; J gene: TRBJ2-5; D gene: -; V gene: TRBV6-5; CDR3 DNA: TGTGCCAGCAGTTCGGACGTCTCGCCCCAGTACTTC; CDR3 protein: CASSSDVSPQYF
clone size: few; J gene: TRBJ1-1; D gene: TRBD1; V gene: TRBV5-1; CDR3 DNA: TGCGCCAGCAGCCAGGGACAGGGGATATCCGAAGCTTTCTTT; CDR3 protein: CASSQGQGISEAFF